The clone carrying this TCR beta chain was observed a single time. Its target is not known. This record comes from a study of cytomegalovirus exposure and HLA in healthy donors. 13 Jbeta primers and 60 Vbeta primers were used for the PCR. Using immunoSEQ multiplex PCR, the repertoire was profiled, and TCRdb retains in-frame clones only, with some absent. The data contain some 130,000 clones, around three fifths of them singletons. This CDR3 region has 11 residues. V shed 8 bases and J shed 5 bases, with 12 bases lying between them. The germline gives CDR1 DFQATT, CDR2 SNEGSKA (reference sequence). The study, taken as a whole, reports: Later genetic work tied a missense DCLRE1C variant to beta-chain V and J trimming. Later on, an analysis showed TCR association rates differing by HLA locus, with DRB1 the most and HLA-C the fewest. Rarity held for most TCR sequences, but there were some public TCRs that occurred in many donors.

The sequenced sample was PBMCs. This clonotype originated in a woman between 40 and 50 years old in good health and CMV-seronegative. V is TRBV20-1 and J is TRBJ1-2; D gene unclear. CDR3 sequence reads: CSLAGGYGYTF. Written as DNA, the CDR3 is TGCAGTCTAGCGGGAGGTTATGGCTACACCTTC.